Listed below are T cell receptor beta chains from one sample, sequenced in a study of blood T cell repertoires in COVID-19. Sequencing used immunoSEQ multiplex PCR; TCRdb keeps in-frame clones, though not all of them. The sample lists around 130,000 clones; roughly four fifths were seen once. Sequencing was carried out using peripheral blood. All receptors derive from a man aged 40-50 years with active or convalescent COVID-19. Each CDR3 is given with its conserved first and last residue. The order of the fields is clone size, J gene, V gene, D gene, CDR3 DNA, CDR3 protein. A D gene is named only where the DNA matches it firmly. The size entry is marked missing in some rows and otherwise reads once, few, many or a size class.

- TRBJ2-7 TRBV29-1 - TGCAGATGCAGTGGAGGGTCCTCCTACGAGCAGTACTTC CRCSGGSSYEQYF
- TRBJ2-7 TRBV5-1 - TGCGCCAGCAGGATGACAGCAGACGAGCAGTACTTC CASRMTADEQYF
few TRBJ1-2 TRBV29-1 - TGCAGCGTTTGGGGGGGCTATGGCTACACCTTC CSVWGGYGYTF
- TRBJ1-3 TRBV6-1 - TGTGCCAGCAGTGAAGCGCAGAACAGGGCTAACTCTGGAAACACCATATATTTT CASSEAQNRANSGNTIYF
- TRBJ2-1 TRBV29-1 TRBD2 TGCAGCGTCCGGGGGAGGGGATCCTACAATGAGCAGTTCTTC CSVRGRGSYNEQFF
- TRBJ1-1 TRBV2 TRBD1 TGTGCCAGCAGGGCCCAAGGGACAGGGGGGACTGAAGCTTTCTTT CASRAQGTGGTEAFF
- TRBJ1-4 TRBV9 TRBD1 TGTGCCAGCAGCGTAAAGGAAGGGGACAGGGGAAGAGAAAAACTGTTTTTT CASSVKEGDRGREKLFF
- TRBJ1-4 TRBV11-2 TRBD1 TGTGCCAGCAGACTGACGGGACAGGCCGGGGAACTGTTTTTT CASRLTGQAGELFF
- TRBJ2-7 TRBV23-1 TRBD1 TGCGCCAGCAGGGGACAGGAAAGCTACGAGCAGTACTTC CASRGQESYEQYF
- TRBJ2-2 TRBV5-4 TRBD1 TGTGCCAGCAGCTTGGCCGACAGGGGAGCGGCCGGGGAGCTGTTTTTT CASSLADRGAAGELFF
- TRBJ1-5 TRBV12-3/TRBV12-4 - TGTGCCAGCAGTTTATTTGTCGAGGGGCCCCAGCATTTT CASSLFVEGPQHF
- TRBJ2-2 TRBV3-1/TRBV3-2 - TGTGCCAGCAGCCAAGACTCTTTAGGGGGATCCGGGGAGCTGTTTTTT CASSQDSLGGSGELFF
- TRBJ2-1 TRBV4-1 TRBD2 TGCGCCAGCAGCCAAGGTCTAGCGGGAGAACGTGACAATGAGCAGTTCTTC CASSQGLAGERDNEQFF
- TRBJ2-1 TRBV13 - TGTGCCAGCTTTAGGCTAGACAGCTCCTACAATGAGCAGTTCTTC CASFRLDSSYNEQFF
- TRBJ1-1 TRBV3-1/TRBV3-2 - TGTGCCAGCAGCCAAGGGGTACAGGGCGTTTGGAACACTGAAGCTTTCTTT CASSQGVQGVWNTEAFF
few TRBJ1-1 TRBV11-2 - TGTGCCAGCAGCTTAGATGGGGGGGTCGGCACTGAAGCTTTCTTT CASSLDGGVGTEAFF
- TRBJ2-7 TRBV11-2 TRBD1 TGTGCCAGCAGCCGGGACAGGGGCGGTGGGTACTTC CASSRDRGGGYF
- TRBJ1-1 TRBV7-9 - TGTGCCAGCAGCTTAGTTTGGGGGAGGGAGAACACTGAAGCTTTCTTT CASSLVWGRENTEAFF
- TRBJ2-1 TRBV5-4 TRBD2 TGTGCCACAACTGACCCAGGGGCGGGGGGTGGTGAGCAGTTCTTC CATTDPGAGGGEQFF
- TRBJ1-4 TRBV7-2 - TGTGCCAGCAGCTCCGGGGAGGGGGGAACTAATGAAAAACTGTTTTTT CASSSGEGGTNEKLFF
- TRBJ2-2 TRBV2 TRBD1 TGTGCCAGCAGTGTCATGTCAGGGGGAAGCACCGGGGAGCTGTTTTTT CASSVMSGGSTGELFF
once TRBJ2-7 TRBV6-9 - TGTGCCAGCAGTTATTCTCGCAGGGGCCACGAGCAGTACTTC CASSYSRRGHEQYF
- TRBJ1-5 TRBV2 TRBD1 TGTGCCAGCAGTGAAGGGACAGGTCCTCGGAGCAATCAGCCCCAGCATTTT CASSEGTGPRSNQPQHF
few TRBJ1-1 TRBV30 - TGTGCCTGGAGTGTTTTGACACACACTGAAGCTTTCTTT CAWSVLTHTEAFF
- TRBJ2-1 TRBV7-3 - TGTGCCAGCAGCTTGAATAGCGCCAATGAGCAGTTCTTC CASSLNSANEQFF
- TRBJ2-5 TRBV5-5 TRBD2 TGTGCCAGCAGCCCCCACCCACTAGCGGGGAATCAAGAGACCCAGTACTTC CASSPHPLAGNQETQYF
- TRBJ2-2 TRBV19 - TGTGCCAGTAGTGCAGGGATGGGCACCGGGGAGCTGTTTTTT CASSAGMGTGELFF
- TRBJ2-3 TRBV11-3 TRBD1 TGTGCCAGCAGCTTAGCGTCCCCAGGGGGAGCAGATACGCAGTATTTT CASSLASPGGADTQYF
- TRBJ2-3 TRBV11-3 TRBD2 TGTGCCAGCAGCTCTAGCGGGGGGGGCACAGATACGCAGTATTTT CASSSSGGGTDTQYF
- TRBJ2-1 TRBV7-3 - TGTGCCAGCAGCCCGCGAGCGGACCCCTACAATGAGCAGTTCTTC CASSPRADPYNEQFF
- TRBJ1-5 TRBV6-1 - TGTGCCAGCAGTGAAGCGCTTCAGGGCAGAAACAATCAGCCCCAGCATTTT CASSEALQGRNNQPQHF
- TRBJ1-4 TRBV19 - TGTGCCAGTAGTCGCGGGGGGCCAATGCCGAAGGGGACTAATGAAAAACTGTTTTTT CASSRGGPMPKGTNEKLFF
- TRBJ1-6 TRBV18 - TGTGCCAGCTCACCAGGACAGTATAATTCACCCCTCCACTTT CASSPGQYNSPLHF
- TRBJ2-1 TRBV18 TRBD2 TGTGCCAGCTCACCACCGAGCGGGGGGGCCTCTGAGCAGTTCTTC CASSPPSGGASEQFF
- TRBJ2-7 TRBV27 TRBD1 TGTGCCAGCAGTTTTCCAGGATTCGGACAGGCCGCTTACGAGCAGTACTTC CASSFPGFGQAAYEQYF
- TRBJ2-7 TRBV5-8 - TGTGCCACCCGCCGGAGGGGGCAATTCTACGAGCAGTACTTC CATRRRGQFYEQYF